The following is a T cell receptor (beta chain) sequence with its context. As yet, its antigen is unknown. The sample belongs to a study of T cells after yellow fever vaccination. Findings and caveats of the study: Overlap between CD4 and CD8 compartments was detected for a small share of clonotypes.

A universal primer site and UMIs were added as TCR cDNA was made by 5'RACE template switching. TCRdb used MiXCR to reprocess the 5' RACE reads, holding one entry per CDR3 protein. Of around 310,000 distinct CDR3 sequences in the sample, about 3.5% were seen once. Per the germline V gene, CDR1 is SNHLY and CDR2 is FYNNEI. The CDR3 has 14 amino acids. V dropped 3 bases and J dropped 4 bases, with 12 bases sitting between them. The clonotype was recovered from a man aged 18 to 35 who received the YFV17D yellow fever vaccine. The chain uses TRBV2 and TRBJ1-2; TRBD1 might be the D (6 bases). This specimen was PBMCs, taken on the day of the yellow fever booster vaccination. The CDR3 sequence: CASSDPQGTYGYTF. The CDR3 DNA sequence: TGTGCCAGCAGTGACCCCCAGGGGACCTATGGCTACACCTTC.